Given below is one T cell receptor (beta chain) in context. This entry belongs to a study of T cell responses to AZD1222 COVID-19 vaccine. This CDR3 spans 16 amino acids. CDR1 is KGHSH, CDR2 LQKENI, per germline. J gave up 1 base and V 3 bases, and 8 bases lay outside the gene matches. Sequenced by immunoSEQ multiplex PCR; TCRdb stores in-frame clones only, minus some. The table includes 90,000 to 100,000 clones, roughly 90% detected once. The material was peripheral blood, obtained 28 days after the second AZD1222 dose. The sequence was obtained from an adult who received the AZD1222 COVID-19 vaccine. This chain links TRBV18 with TRBJ1-1; 7 bases align to TRBD1. CDR3 residues: CASSPIPGGGNTEAFF. The CDR3 DNA sequence: TGTGCCAGCTCACCCATCCCAGGGGGGGGGAACACTGAAGCTTTCTTT. The variable domain in full, completed from reference TRBV18 and TRBJ1-1, reads NAGVMQNPRHLVRRRGQEARLRCSPMKGHSHVYWYRQLPEEGLKFMVYLQKENIIDESGMPKERFSAEFPKEGPSILRIQQVVRGDSAAYFCASSPIPGGGNTEAFFGQGTRLTVV.